One sample yielded the 31 T cell receptor beta chains listed below, sequenced in a study of OX40 agonist ivuxolimab in advanced cancers. Profiling relied on immunoSEQ multiplex PCR, and the TCRdb table lists in-frame clones only, not all of them. The data contain around 94,000 clones, around 85% of them singletons. This specimen consisted of CD4+ or CD8+ T cells sorted from blood, obtained in a trial of the OX40 agonist ivuxolimab. The source is an adult with an advanced solid tumor such as melanoma, head and neck, liver or kidney cancer.

The V call is TRBV5-1, the J call TRBJ2-7; TRBD2 might be the D (6 bases). The CDR3 runs 14 residues. Germline V gene data show CDR1 as SGHRS and CDR2 as YFSETQ. Trimming pared 7 bases from V and 3 bases from J, leaving 17 bases between. The CDR3 DNA follows: TGCGCCAGCCGGGTAGGAGGGCGAAACTACGAGCAGTACTTC. Its translation is CASRVGGRNYEQYF.

The J gene is TRBJ2-5, the V gene TRBV5-6; D call uncertain. The germline V gene has CDR1 SGHDT and CDR2 YYEEEE. The CDR3 spans 14 residues. With 7 bases removed from V and 5 bases from J, the gap between germline ends came to 18 bases. The CDR3 protein is CASYLLRRMETQYF. The CDR3 DNA reads as TGTGCCAGCTATTTGCTTCGGCGTATGGAGACCCAGTACTTC.

V is TRBV29-1 and J is TRBJ2-2; 9 bases are a match to TRBD1. Losses at the gene ends were 6 bases for V and 5 bases for J; bases not matched to a gene: 4. Per the germline V gene, CDR1 is SQVTM and CDR2 is ANQGSEA. The CDR3 has 13 amino acids. The CDR3 DNA reads as TGCAGCGTGGGACAGGGAAATACCGGGGAGCTGTTTTTT. This gives the protein CSVGQGNTGELFF.

This clone was seen more than once but under ten times. The CDR3 region is CAWSVLWARSSVGSGANVLTF. The CDR3 region has the DNA TGTGCCTGGAGTGTCCTTTGGGCCCGATCCTCGGTGGGCTCTGGGGCCAACGTCCTGACTTTC. The chain uses TRBV30 and TRBJ2-6; no clear D. Between the trimmed V and J ends, which lost 0 bases and 0 bases, there was a span of 24 bases. This CDR3 has 21 amino acids. Germline CDR1 and CDR2: GTSNPN and SVGIG (reference sequence).

The J gene is TRBJ2-7, the V gene TRBV7-6, with 10 bases identical to TRBD1. Germline CDR1 and CDR2: SGHVS and FNYEAQ. The CDR3 runs 16 residues. V was pared by 1 base and J by 7 bases, with 10 bases of the junction left unmatched. The CDR3 here is CASSLDMTGGAGEQYF. The CDR3 region has the DNA TGTGCCAGCAGCTTAGATATGACAGGGGGCGCGGGGGAGCAGTACTTC.

For the CDR3, the DNA is TGTGCCAGCATGCGGTACGAGCAGTACTTC. Its translation: CASMRYEQYF. The V and J genes are TRBV27 and TRBJ2-7; D is unresolved. From germline, CDR1 is MNHEY and CDR2 SMNVEV (reference sequence). V was trimmed by 7 bases and J by 4 bases, leaving 5 bases between them. The CDR3 length is 10 residues.

The V call is TRBV7-8, the J call TRBJ2-7, with 9 bases aligning to TRBD2. The germline gives CDR1 SGHVS, CDR2 FQNEAQ. The CDR3 sequence is 16 residues long. V shed 0 bases, J shed 0 bases, and the junction held 3 bases outside the gene matches. CDR3 DNA: TGTGCCAGCAGCTTAGCAGCGGGAGGATCCTCCTACGAGCAGTACTTC. Amino acids: CASSLAAGGSSYEQYF. Filled out from reference TRBV7-8 and TRBJ2-7, the complete variable domain reads GAGVSQSPRYKVAKRGQDVALRCDPISGHVSLFWYQQALGQGPEFLTYFQNEAQLDKSGLPSDRFFAERPEGSVSTLKIQRTQQEDSAVYLCASSLAAGGSSYEQYFGPGTRLTVT.

V is TRBV18 and J is TRBJ2-6; 7 bases map to TRBD1. Germline values: CDR1 KGHSH, CDR2 LQKENI. Trimming cost V 6 bases and J 10 bases; bases outside gene matches: 6. CDR3 length: 13 amino acids. CDR3 loop: CASSPGQANVLTF. DNA of the CDR3: TGTGCCAGCTCGCCTGGACAGGCTAACGTCCTGACTTTC.

This clone was observed a single time. The chain couples TRBV5-1 to TRBJ1-1, with D perhaps matching TRBD1 (6 bases). Germline V lookup: CDR1 SGHRS, CDR2 YFSETQ. The CDR3 is made up of 14 amino acids. V was clipped by 6 bases and J by 6 bases, with 18 bases between them. The CDR3 DNA is TGCGCCAGCACGACTCAGGGGCAGCAGGCTGAAGCTTTCTTT. It encodes CASTTQGQQAEAFF.

The J gene is TRBJ1-2, the V gene TRBV6-5, with 7 bases matching TRBD1. The germline gives CDR1 MNHEY, CDR2 SVGAGI. The length of the CDR3 is 12 residues. Trimming removed 5 bases from V and 8 bases from J; junction bases left unmatched: 5. This CDR3 is CASSNRGTGYTF. The CDR3 bases are TGTGCCAGCAGTAACAGGGGTACGGGCTACACCTTC.

This chain joins TRBV5-1 and TRBJ1-5; TRBD1 aligns across 7 bases. This CDR3 has 14 residues. CDR1 is SGHRS, CDR2 YFSETQ, per germline. The V segment lost 5 bases and the J segment 2 bases; nucleotides outside the gene matches: 4. The chain's CDR3 is CASRTDRGNQPQHF. As DNA, the CDR3 is TGCGCCAGCAGGACAGACAGGGGCAATCAGCCCCAGCATTTT.

J is TRBJ2-2 and V is TRBV30, with 8 bases matching TRBD1. The V gene's germline CDR1 is GTSNPN and CDR2 SVGIG (reference sequence). J gave up 5 bases and V 5 bases, and 7 bases lay outside the gene matches. The length of the CDR3 is 14 residues. The CDR3 nucleotides are TGTGCCTGGGGACAGGGATATGTAACCGGGGAGCTGTTTTTT. Its protein is CAWGQGYVTGELFF.

The chain joins TRBV11-3 to TRBJ2-2; no clear D. This CDR3 is built from 12 residues. The V end was cut by 7 bases, the J end by 4 bases, with 7 bases between. Germline V gene lookup returns CDR1 SGHNT and CDR2 YENEEA. The CDR3 loop reads CASTYVTGELFF. In nucleotides, the CDR3 is TGTGCCAGCACCTATGTCACCGGGGAGCTGTTTTTT.

This chain connects TRBV27 to TRBJ1-2; D unclear. Germline lookup yields CDR1 MNHEY and CDR2 SMNVEV (reference sequence). V lost 7 bases and J lost 3, with 15 bases in between. This CDR3 spans 14 amino acids. CDR3 amino acids: CASKPLVAYYGYTF. DNA for the CDR3: TGTGCCAGCAAGCCGTTGGTGGCGTACTATGGCTACACCTTC.

The V gene is TRBV4-1, the J gene TRBJ2-1, with D perhaps matching TRBD1 or TRBD2 (5 bases each). Germline-derived CDR1 and CDR2 are MGHRA and YSYEKL. V lost 4 bases, J lost 8 bases, and 6 bases lay in between. CDR3 length: 11 residues. The CDR3 coding sequence is TGCGCCAGCAGCCGGGACCATGAGCAGTTCTTC. Its protein is CASSRDHEQFF.

V and J are TRBV5-1 and TRBJ2-2; TRBD2 matches 15 bases. V trimming: 5 bases; J trimming: 6 bases; junction bases outside the gene matches: 5. From germline, CDR1 is SGHRS and CDR2 YFSETQ. The CDR3 is 16 residues long. The CDR3 reads CASSWTSGRAPGELFF. The CDR3 nucleotides are TGCGCCAGCAGTTGGACTAGCGGGAGGGCCCCCGGGGAGCTGTTTTTT.

The chain recombines TRBV28 with TRBJ1-5; a weak D match, TRBD1 (5 bases). The CDR3 loop spans 12 amino acids. V lost 6 bases, J lost 7 bases, and 10 bases lay in between. Germline lookup yields CDR1 MDHEN and CDR2 SYDVKM. The CDR3 DNA reads TGTGCCAGCAGGGGTGGGGCGCAGCCCCAGCATTTT. This gives the protein CASRGGAQPQHF.

This clone was observed a few times. The CDR3 DNA is TGTGCCAGCAGTGAATCCTGGACTGGCTCCTACGAGCAGTACTTC. This translates into CASSESWTGSYEQYF. The J gene is TRBJ2-7, the V gene TRBV6-1; the D gene is possibly TRBD2 (5 bases). V was pared by 2 bases and J by 0 bases, with 11 bases between. The CDR3 loop spans 15 amino acids. Germline V gives CDR1 MNHNS, CDR2 SASEGT.

This chain connects TRBV28 to TRBJ1-4; TRBD1 is a possible D gene (5 bases). CDR1 is MDHEN and CDR2 is SYDVKM in the germline V gene. The CDR3 is 15 amino acids. V dropped 5 bases and J dropped 8 bases, with 18 bases sitting between them. The CDR3 here is CASSTGGSREEKLFF. The CDR3 nucleotides are TGTGCCAGCAGTACCGGGGGTTCAAGGGAGGAAAAACTGTTTTTT.

The genes are TRBV19 and TRBJ1-4, with D unresolved. Trimming took off 4 bases at V and 8 bases at J, with 17 bases between the two ends. CDR3 length: 15 amino acids. Germline CDR1 and CDR2: LNHDA and SQIVND (reference sequence). This CDR3 reads CASSKDRGVGEKLFF. CDR3 bases: TGTGCCAGTAGTAAAGATCGGGGAGTAGGGGAAAAACTGTTTTTT.

This chain joins TRBV2 and TRBJ2-7; 7 positions match TRBD1. The CDR3 contains 13 residues. Trimming removed 6 bases from V and 1 base from J; junction bases left unmatched: 3. Germline V gene data show CDR1 as SNHLY and CDR2 as FYNNEI. The CDR3 sequence is CASRDRVSYEQYF. CDR3 bases: TGTGCCAGCAGAGACAGGGTATCCTACGAGCAGTACTTC.

The CDR3: CASSPDRAQSYEQYF. The CDR3 bases are TGTGCCAGCAGTCCCGACAGGGCTCAATCCTACGAGCAGTACTTC. The rearrangement uses TRBV5-8 and TRBJ2-7; TRBD1 agrees at 7 bases. The CDR3 extends over 15 amino acids. CDR1 is SGHTS, CDR2 YDEGEE, per germline. V lost 5 bases to trimming and J lost 1 base; unmatched junction nucleotides: 9.

The chain is built from TRBV4-1 and TRBJ1-1; D is unresolved. The V end lost 3 bases, the J end lost 0 bases, and 14 bases lay between the germline ends. The germline V gene has CDR1 MGHRA and CDR2 YSYEKL. This CDR3 spans 16 amino acids. The CDR3 here is CASSQKYDGLNTEAFF. The DNA for the CDR3 is TGCGCCAGCAGCCAGAAATATGACGGATTGAACACTGAAGCTTTCTTT.

V is TRBV6-5 and J is TRBJ2-1; D may be TRBD2 (5 bases). V lost 6 bases and J lost 6, with 18 bases in between. CDR1 is MNHEY, CDR2 SVGAGI, per germline. The CDR3 contains 15 residues. CDR3 nucleotide sequence: TGTGCCAGCAGCCAGACTACTTCCTATGCCAATGAGCAGTTCTTC. Amino acids: CASSQTTSYANEQFF.

This clone was counted only a few times. This chain links TRBV5-6 with TRBJ2-7; TRBD2 might be the D (5 bases). There are 12 residues in the CDR3. Germline-derived CDR1 and CDR2 are SGHDT and YYEEEE. Trimming shortened V by 4 bases and J by 3 bases, and 8 bases separated the two germline ends. The DNA of the CDR3 is TGTGCCAGCAGCAGTAGCGACTACGAGCAGTACTTC. It encodes CASSSSDYEQYF.

The CDR3 loop is CASSEQGSGNTIYF. The DNA of the CDR3 is TGTGCCAGCAGTGAGCAGGGTTCTGGAAACACCATATATTTT. The rearrangement joins TRBV6-1 to TRBJ1-3; tentative D call: TRBD1 (5 bases). Trimming removed 3 bases from V and 1 base from J, with 7 bases in between. This CDR3 has 14 residues. The germline V gene encodes CDR1 MNHNS and CDR2 SASEGT.

The rearrangement links TRBV7-2 to TRBJ2-7; a weak D match, TRBD2 (5 bases). The CDR3 is 17 residues long. With 5 bases removed from V and 2 bases from J, the gap between germline ends came to 22 bases. CDR1 SGHTA and CDR2 FQGNSA come from the germline V gene. The CDR3 loop reads CASSRVGGEPTTYEQYF. The CDR3 DNA follows: TGTGCCAGCAGCCGAGTTGGAGGAGAGCCGACGACCTACGAGCAGTACTTC.

This chain joins TRBV28 and TRBJ2-5, with D perhaps matching TRBD1 (5 bases). The CDR3 extends over 14 amino acids. CDR1 is MDHEN, CDR2 SYDVKM, per germline. The V end was cut by 5 bases, the J end by 4 bases, with 14 bases between. CDR3: CASSDPVGVETQYF. The CDR3 DNA follows: TGTGCCAGCAGTGATCCGGTAGGGGTAGAGACCCAGTACTTC.

CDR3 nucleotide sequence: TGTGCCAGCAGCCCGTATGACCTGACCCAGTACTTC. Protein: CASSPYDLTQYF. The J gene is TRBJ2-5, the V gene TRBV5-5; no firm D call. Per germline, CDR1 SGHKS and CDR2 YYEKEE (reference sequence). The CDR3 has 12 amino acids. The germline V and J ends were trimmed by 4 bases and 7 bases, with 11 bases remaining between them.

This clone was counted once. This chain joins TRBV28 and TRBJ2-3, with D perhaps assigned TRBD1 or TRBD2 (6 bases each). The CDR3 spans 16 residues. V was trimmed by 7 bases and J by 2 bases, leaving 19 bases between them. CDR1 is MDHEN, CDR2 SYDVKM, per germline. The CDR3 loop is CASIVGGSPNTDTQYF. The CDR3 coding sequence is TGTGCCAGCATCGTAGGGGGGAGCCCCAACACAGATACGCAGTATTTT.

This clone came up a few times. The CDR3 sequence: CASSMQGGQPQHF. CDR3 DNA sequence: TGTGCCAGTAGTATGCAGGGAGGTCAGCCCCAGCATTTT. The chain combines TRBV19 with TRBJ1-5, with D tentatively TRBD1 (5 bases). This CDR3 contains 13 residues. The V and J ends lost 3 bases and 6 bases respectively, with 9 bases between them. Germline V gene sequence: CDR1 LNHDA, CDR2 SQIVND (reference sequence). Variable domain in full (rest from reference TRBV19 and TRBJ1-5): DGGITQSPKYLFRKEGQNVTLSCEQNLNHDAMYWYRQDPGQGLRLIYYSQIVNDFQKGDIAEGYSVSREKKESFPLTVTSAQKNPTAFYLCASSMQGGQPQHFGDGTRLSIL.